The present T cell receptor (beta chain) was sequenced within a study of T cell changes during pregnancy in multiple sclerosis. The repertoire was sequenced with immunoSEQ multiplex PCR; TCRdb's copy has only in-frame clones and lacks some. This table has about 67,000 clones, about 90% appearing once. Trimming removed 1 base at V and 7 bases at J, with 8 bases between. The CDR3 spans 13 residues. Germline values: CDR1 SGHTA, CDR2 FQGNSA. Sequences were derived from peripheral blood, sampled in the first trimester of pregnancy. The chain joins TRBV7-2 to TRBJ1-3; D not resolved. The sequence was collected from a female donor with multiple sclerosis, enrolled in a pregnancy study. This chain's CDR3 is CASSLDYGNTIYF. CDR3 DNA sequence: TGTGCCAGCAGCTTAGATTACGGGAACACCATATATTTT.